This paragraph reports one T cell receptor (beta chain). Its antigen remains unknown. The data derive from a study of shared clonotypes between healthy human individuals. Study-level points and caveats: Clonotypes which were not shared had lower generation probabilities than clonotypes that all four donors shared.

Using immunoSEQ multiplex PCR, the repertoire was profiled, and TCRdb retains in-frame clones only, with some absent. The sample shows about 2.3 million clones, under 95% of them seen only once. Germline CDR1 LGHNT, CDR2 FRNRAP. This CDR3 contains 16 residues. With 5 bases clipped from V and 0 bases from J, the junction kept 6 bases outside the gene matches. The sample consisted of naive CD4+ T cells from PBMCs. Stated subset: CD45RA+ positively selected. The sequence was collected from a man aged 18 to 30 in good health. Some clones in this sample may be carry-over from other donors' samples. The rearrangement uses TRBV12-5 and TRBJ1-3; 8 nucleotides match TRBD1. CDR3 sequence (DNA): TGTGCTAGTGGTCCCGGACAGGGCATCTCTGGAAACACCATATATTTT. Translating gives CASGPGQGISGNTIYF. Combining the CDR3 with reference TRBV12-5 and TRBJ1-3 gives the whole variable domain DARVTQTPRHKVTEMGQEVTMRCQPILGHNTVFWYRQTMMQGLELLAYFRNRAPLDDSGMPKDRFSAEMPDATLATLKIQPSEPRDSAVYFCASGPGQGISGNTIYFGEGSWLTVV.